These 5 T cell receptor beta chains were sequenced from one sample in a study (dated by TCRdb to between 2014 and 2017). CD4+CD25+CD127-/low cells were isolated as Tregs. Library preparation used 5' RACE. Sequencing took place on an Illumina MiSeq. TCRdb's own reprocessing of the public reads used fastp at Q25 and MiXCR and kept productive beta chains. Every entry covers one CDR3 protein and lists the most common genes and DNA from its rows. The table for this sample lists tens of thousands of distinct CDR3 sequences; less than 25% of them were counted only once. Together, the top ten hold over 3.5% of the sample. The sample was Tregs sorted from blood. The receptors shown here come from a female donor with breast cancer.

At least ten counts were recorded for this clonotype. This chain links TRBV6-5 with TRBJ1-2, with D unresolved. Germline CDR1 MNHEY, CDR2 SVGAGI. V was cut by 0 bases and J by 0 bases, with 11 bases left in between. CDR3 length equals 16 residues. The CDR3 reads CASSYSYSGTNYGYTF. For the CDR3, the DNA is TGTGCCAGCAGTTACTCGTACAGCGGTACTAACTATGGCTACACCTTC.

A note on this clonotype: A junction end diverges from the germline sequence, so it may reflect a read error. The chain links TRBV5-1 to TRBJ1-2, with TRBD1 identical over 8 bases. This CDR3 is built from 15 residues. From germline, CDR1 is SGHRS and CDR2 YFSETQ. The CDR3 DNA reads TGCGCCGGCAGATCCGAGGAGACAGGGGACTATGGCTACACCTTC. Amino acids: CAGRSEETGDYGYTF. The variable domain in full, completed from reference TRBV5-1 and TRBJ1-2, reads KAGVTQTPRYLIKTRGQQVTLSCSPISGHRSVSWYQQTPGQGLQFLFEYFSETQRNKGNFPGRFSGRQFSNSRSEMNVSTLELGDSALYLCAGRSEETGDYGYTFGSGTRLTVV.

V gene TRBV11-2 combines with J gene TRBJ2-1, with D possibly being TRBD2 (5 bases). V was clipped by 1 base and J by 8 bases, with 15 bases between them. Germline CDR1 is SGHAT and CDR2 is FQNNGV. The CDR3 spans 15 residues. CDR3 protein: CASSLGADITYEQFF. The DNA of the CDR3 is TGTGCCAGCAGCTTAGGAGCGGATATTACCTATGAGCAGTTCTTC.

This clonotype is medium-sized. The gene calls are TRBV2 and TRBJ2-5, with 10 bases aligning to TRBD2. The germline V gene encodes CDR1 SNHLY and CDR2 FYNNEI. After removal of 2 bases from V and 3 bases from J, the junction contained 6 bases not matched to a gene. The CDR3 runs 16 residues. CDR3 nucleotides: TGTGCCAGCAGTGAACTAGCGGGAGTTAGGGAAGAGACCCAGTACTTC. Protein product: CASSELAGVREETQYF.

The gene calls are TRBV20-1 and TRBJ1-2, with no clear D. CDR1 is DFQATT and CDR2 is SNEGSKA in the germline V gene (reference sequence). The CDR3 totals 13 residues. V was clipped by 3 bases and J by 5 bases, with 13 bases between them. The CDR3 sequence is CSARTSTPYGYTF. CDR3 bases: TGCAGTGCTAGGACTTCCACCCCTTATGGCTACACCTTC.